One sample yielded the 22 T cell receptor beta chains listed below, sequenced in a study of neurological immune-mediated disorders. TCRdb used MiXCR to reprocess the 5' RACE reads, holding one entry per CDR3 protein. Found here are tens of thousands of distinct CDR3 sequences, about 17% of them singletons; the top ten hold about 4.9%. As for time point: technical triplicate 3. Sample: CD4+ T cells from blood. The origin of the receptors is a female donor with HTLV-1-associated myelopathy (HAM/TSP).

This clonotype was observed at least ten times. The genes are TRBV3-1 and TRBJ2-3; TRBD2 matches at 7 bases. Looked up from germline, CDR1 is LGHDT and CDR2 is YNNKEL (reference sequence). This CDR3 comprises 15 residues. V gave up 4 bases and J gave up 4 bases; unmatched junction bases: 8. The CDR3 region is CASSPRTRGADTQYF. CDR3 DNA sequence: TGTGCCAGCAGCCCCAGGACTAGAGGGGCAGATACGCAGTATTTT.

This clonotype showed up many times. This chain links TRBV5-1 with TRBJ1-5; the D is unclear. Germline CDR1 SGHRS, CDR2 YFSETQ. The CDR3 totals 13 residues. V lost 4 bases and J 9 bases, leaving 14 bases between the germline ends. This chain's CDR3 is CASSLDEWGPQHF. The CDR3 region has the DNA TGCGCCAGCAGCCTGGACGAGTGGGGGCCCCAGCATTTT.

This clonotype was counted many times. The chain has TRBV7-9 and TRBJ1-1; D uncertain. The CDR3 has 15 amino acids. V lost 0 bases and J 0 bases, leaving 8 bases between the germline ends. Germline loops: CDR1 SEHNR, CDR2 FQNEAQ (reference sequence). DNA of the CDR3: TGTGCCAGCAGCTTAGCGTTCCAGCTGAACACTGAAGCTTTCTTT. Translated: CASSLAFQLNTEAFF.

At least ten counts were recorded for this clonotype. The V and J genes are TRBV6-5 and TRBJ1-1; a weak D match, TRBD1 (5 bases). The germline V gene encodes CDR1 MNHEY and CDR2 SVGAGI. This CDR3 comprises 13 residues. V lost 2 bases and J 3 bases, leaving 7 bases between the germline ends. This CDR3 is CASSYQGDTEAFF. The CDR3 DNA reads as TGTGCCAGCAGTTACCAAGGGGACACTGAAGCTTTCTTT.

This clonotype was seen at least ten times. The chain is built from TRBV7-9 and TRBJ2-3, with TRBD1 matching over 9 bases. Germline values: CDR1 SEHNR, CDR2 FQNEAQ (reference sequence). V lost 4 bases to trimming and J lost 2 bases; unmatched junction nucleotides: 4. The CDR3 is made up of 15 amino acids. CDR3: CASSSYRGHTDTQYF. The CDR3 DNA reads TGTGCCAGCAGCTCTTACAGGGGGCACACAGATACGCAGTATTTT.

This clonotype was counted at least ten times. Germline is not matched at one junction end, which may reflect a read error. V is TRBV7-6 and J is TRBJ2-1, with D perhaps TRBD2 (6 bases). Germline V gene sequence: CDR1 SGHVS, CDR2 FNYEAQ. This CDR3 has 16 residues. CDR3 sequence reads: CASSSVPRDSNNEQFF. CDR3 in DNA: TGTGCCAGCAGCTCAGTCCCCCGGGACTCCAACAATGAGCAGTTCTTC. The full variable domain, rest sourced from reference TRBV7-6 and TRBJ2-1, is GAGVSQSPRYKVTKRGQDVALRCDPISGHVSLYWYRQALGQGPEFLTYFNYEAQQDKSGLPNDRFSAERPEGSISTLTIQRTEQRDSAMYRCASSSVPRDSNNEQFFGPGTRLTVL.

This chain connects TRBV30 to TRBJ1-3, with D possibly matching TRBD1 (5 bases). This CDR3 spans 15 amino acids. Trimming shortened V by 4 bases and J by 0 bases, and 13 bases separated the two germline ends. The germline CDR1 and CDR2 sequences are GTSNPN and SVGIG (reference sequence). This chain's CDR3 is CAWTRDSSSGNTIYF. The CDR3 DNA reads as TGTGCCTGGACCCGGGACTCCAGCTCTGGAAACACCATATATTTT. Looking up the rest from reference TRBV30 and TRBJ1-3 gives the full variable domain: SQTIHQWPATLVQPVGSPLSLECTVEGTSNPNLYWYRQAAGRGLQLLFYSVGIGQISSEVPQNLSASRPQDRQFILSSKKLLLSDSGFYLCAWTRDSSSGNTIYFGEGSWLTVV.

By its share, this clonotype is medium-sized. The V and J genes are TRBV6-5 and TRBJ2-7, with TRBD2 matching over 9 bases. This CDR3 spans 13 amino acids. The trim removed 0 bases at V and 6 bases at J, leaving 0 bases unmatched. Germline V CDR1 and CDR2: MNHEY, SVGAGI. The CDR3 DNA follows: TGTGCCAGCAGTTACTCTAGCGGGAGCGAGCAGTACTTC. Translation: CASSYSSGSEQYF.

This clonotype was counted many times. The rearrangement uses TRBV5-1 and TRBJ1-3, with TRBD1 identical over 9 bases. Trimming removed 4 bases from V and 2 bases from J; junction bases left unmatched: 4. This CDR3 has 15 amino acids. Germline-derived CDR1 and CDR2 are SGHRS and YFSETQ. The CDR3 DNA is TGCGCCAGCAGCGGGACAGGGCTAACTGGAAACACCATATATTTT. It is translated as CASSGTGLTGNTIYF.

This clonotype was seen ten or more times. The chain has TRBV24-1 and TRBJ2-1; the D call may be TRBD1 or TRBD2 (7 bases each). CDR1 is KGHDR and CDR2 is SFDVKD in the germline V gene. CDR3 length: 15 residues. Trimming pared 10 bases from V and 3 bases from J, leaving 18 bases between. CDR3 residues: CATGEGPGGYNEQFF. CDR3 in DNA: TGTGCCACGGGGGAGGGGCCAGGGGGCTACAATGAGCAGTTCTTC.

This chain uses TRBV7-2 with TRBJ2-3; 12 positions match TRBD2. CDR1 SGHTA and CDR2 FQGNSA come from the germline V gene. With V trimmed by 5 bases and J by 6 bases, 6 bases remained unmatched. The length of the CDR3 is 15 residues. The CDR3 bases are TGTGCCAGCAGCCCTAGCGGGGGGGCCGTGGATACGCAGTATTTT. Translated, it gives CASSPSGGAVDTQYF.

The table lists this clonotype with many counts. The CDR3: CASRDTGGRTDTQYF. CDR3 DNA sequence: TGCGCCAGCAGAGATACAGGGGGCAGGACAGATACGCAGTATTTT. The rearrangement links TRBV10-2 to TRBJ2-3, with 9 bases fitting TRBD1. Losses at the gene ends were 6 bases for V and 3 bases for J; bases not matched to a gene: 7. There are 15 residues in the CDR3. The germline V gene has CDR1 WSHSY and CDR2 SAAADI.

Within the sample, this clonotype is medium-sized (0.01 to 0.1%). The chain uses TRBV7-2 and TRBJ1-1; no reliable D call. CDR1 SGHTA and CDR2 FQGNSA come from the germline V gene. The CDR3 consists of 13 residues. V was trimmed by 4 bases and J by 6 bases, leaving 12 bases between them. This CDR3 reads CASSSYLAAEAFF. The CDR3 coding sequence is TGTGCCAGCAGCTCTTATCTTGCGGCTGAAGCTTTCTTT.

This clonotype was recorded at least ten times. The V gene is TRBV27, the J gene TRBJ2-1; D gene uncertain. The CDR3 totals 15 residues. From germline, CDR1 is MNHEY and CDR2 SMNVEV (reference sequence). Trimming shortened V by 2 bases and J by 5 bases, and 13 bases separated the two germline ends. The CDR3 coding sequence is TGTGCCAGCAGTTTAGGGCTATTTTTGAACAATGAGCAGTTCTTC. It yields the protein CASSLGLFLNNEQFF.

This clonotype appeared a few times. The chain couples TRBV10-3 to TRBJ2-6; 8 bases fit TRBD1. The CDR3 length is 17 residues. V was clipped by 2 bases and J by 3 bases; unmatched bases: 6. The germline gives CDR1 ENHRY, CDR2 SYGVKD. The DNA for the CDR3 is TGTGCCATCAGTGAGGAACAGGGGGGCGGTGGGGCCAACGTCCTGACTTTC. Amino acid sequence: CAISEEQGGGGANVLTF.

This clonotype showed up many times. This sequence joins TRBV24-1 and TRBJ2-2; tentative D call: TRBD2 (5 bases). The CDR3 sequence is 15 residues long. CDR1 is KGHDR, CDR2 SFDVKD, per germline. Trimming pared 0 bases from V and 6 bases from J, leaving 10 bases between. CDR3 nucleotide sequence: TGTGCCACCAGTGATTTGAGAGGGAGAGCCGGGGAGCTGTTTTTT. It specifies CATSDLRGRAGELFF.

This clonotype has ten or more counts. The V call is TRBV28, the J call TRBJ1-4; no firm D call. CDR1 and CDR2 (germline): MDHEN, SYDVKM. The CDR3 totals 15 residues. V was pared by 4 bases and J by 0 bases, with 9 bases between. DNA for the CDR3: TGTGCCAGCAGTTCCCCAGTAGCAACTAATGAAAAACTGTTTTTT. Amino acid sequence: CASSSPVATNEKLFF.

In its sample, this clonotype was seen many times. As DNA, the CDR3 is TGCGCCAGCAGCCAAGGGTCCTTTGCGGGGACGAAGCAGTACTTC. Its translation: CASSQGSFAGTKQYF. This chain connects TRBV4-1 to TRBJ2-7; TRBD2 might be the D (6 bases). The CDR3 loop spans 15 amino acids. Germline V gene sequence: CDR1 MGHRA, CDR2 YSYEKL. The V end lost 1 base, the J end lost 8 bases, and 18 bases lay between the germline ends.

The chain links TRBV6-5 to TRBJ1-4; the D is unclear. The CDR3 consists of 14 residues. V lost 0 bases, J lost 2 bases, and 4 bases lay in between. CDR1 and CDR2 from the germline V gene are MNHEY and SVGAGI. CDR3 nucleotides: TGTGCCAGCAGTTACTCGGTGACTAATGAAAAACTGTTTTTT. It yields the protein CASSYSVTNEKLFF.

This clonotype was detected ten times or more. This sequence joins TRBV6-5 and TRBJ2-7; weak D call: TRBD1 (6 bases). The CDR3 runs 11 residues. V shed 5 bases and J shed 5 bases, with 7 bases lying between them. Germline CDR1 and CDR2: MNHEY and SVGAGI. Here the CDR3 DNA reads TGTGCCAGCAGTAACAGGGACGAGCAGTACTTC. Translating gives CASSNRDEQYF.

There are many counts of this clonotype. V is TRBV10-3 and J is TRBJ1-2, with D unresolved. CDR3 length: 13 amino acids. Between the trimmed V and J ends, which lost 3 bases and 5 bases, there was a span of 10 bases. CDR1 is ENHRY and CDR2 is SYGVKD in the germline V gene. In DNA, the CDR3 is TGTGCCATCAGTGACCTAGTAGGGTATGGCTACACCTTC. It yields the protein CAISDLVGYGYTF.

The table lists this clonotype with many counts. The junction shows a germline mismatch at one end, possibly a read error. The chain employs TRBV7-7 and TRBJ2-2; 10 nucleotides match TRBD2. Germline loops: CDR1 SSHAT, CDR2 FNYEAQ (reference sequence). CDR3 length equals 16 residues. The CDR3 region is CASSYTSGVDTGELFF. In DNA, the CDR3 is TGTGCTAGCAGCTACACTAGCGGGGTTGACACCGGGGAGCTGTTTTTT. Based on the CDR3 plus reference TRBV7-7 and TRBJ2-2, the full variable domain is GAGVSQSPRYKVTKRGQDVTLRCDPISSHATLYWYQQALGQGPEFLTYFNYEAQPDKSGLPSDRFSAERPEGSISTLTIQRTEQRDSAMYRCASSYTSGVDTGELFFGEGSRLTVL.